This TCR beta chain stems from a study of blood T cell repertoires in COVID-19. Germline V lookup: CDR1 MDHEN, CDR2 SYDVKM. This CDR3 has 15 amino acids. The trim removed 4 bases at V and 4 bases at J, leaving 10 bases unmatched. Using immunoSEQ multiplex PCR, the repertoire was profiled, and TCRdb retains in-frame clones only, with some absent. Among about 270,000 clones listed, more than 85% were seen once. The source is a man aged 40-49 years who had been exposed to COVID-19. Sequencing input: PBMCs or T cells enriched from blood (not recorded which). J is TRBJ2-7 and V is TRBV28; 7 positions agree with TRBD1. CDR3 amino acids: CASSYTGTAGYEQYF. The DNA of the CDR3 is TGTGCCAGCAGTTATACCGGGACAGCTGGATACGAGCAGTACTTC.